The sequence of this TCR beta chain was determined in a study of blood T cells in healthy people across ages. Study context: Through template switching, about one barcoded beta molecule was captured per two T cells, as measured in model experiments.

Researchers collected about 9.7 milliliters of peripheral blood from every single donor. This clonotype was counted at least ten times. A sample-barcoded 5' primer and a J-beta primer mix were used in a second PCR of about 7 to 12 cycles. All cDNA molecules were each tagged by a template-switch adaptor with 12 random nucleotides. TCRdb re-derived calls from the 5' RACE reads in MiXCR, one entry per CDR3 protein. Altogether fewer than 2,000,000 distinct CDR3 sequences are present, around 36% being singletons, with the ten largest covering about 11%. Material for sequencing was blood. This sequence originates from a woman aged 30 to 39 in good health.

Here the CDR3 DNA reads TGTGCCAGCAGCTTAGTACAGTCTTATACCGGGGAGCTGTTTTTT. Protein sequence: CASSLVQSYTGELFF. The chain is built from TRBV11-2 and TRBJ2-2, with unresolved D. The CDR3 runs 15 residues. V shed 1 base and J shed 5 bases, with 11 bases lying between them. Per the germline V gene, CDR1 is SGHAT and CDR2 is FQNNGV.